This entry features one T cell receptor (beta chain) sequence. Antigen specificity is unknown. The data belong to a study of persistence of HIV-infected CD4 T cells. This nonspecific control used anti-CD3/anti-CD28 bead stimulation of CD4+ T cells. Sorting selected CD4+ T cells upregulating both CD40 ligand and CD69. In germline, CDR1 is MDHEN, CDR2 SYDVKM. CDR3 length: 14 amino acids. Trimming took 6 bases from V and 5 from J; bases not matched to a gene: 7. The immunoSEQ assay was version 4, run in survey mode. The method was immunoSEQ multiplex PCR; TCRdb's version includes in-frame clones alone and lacks a portion of them. The table records 40,000 to 60,000 clones, 85% to 90% of them present only once.

The sample was CD4+ T cells sorted from PBMCs after roughly 18-hour stimulation, taken from a patient who received antiretroviral therapy. This receptor was identified in an adult woman with HIV who was CMV-seropositive. V is TRBV28 and J is TRBJ1-5; 7 bases agree with TRBD1. The CDR3 protein is CASSLGQSYQPQHF. The DNA for the CDR3 is TGTGCCAGCAGCCTGGGACAGTCGTATCAGCCCCAGCATTTT.